This T cell receptor (beta chain) was recorded in a study of T-cell memory formation after mild COVID-19. The CDR3 length is 15 residues. Germline V gives CDR1 SQVTM, CDR2 ANQGSEA. V lost 7 bases, J lost 4 bases, and 23 bases lay in between. In TCRdb, the 5' RACE reads were re-called with MiXCR into one record per CDR3 protein. The top ten hold around 13% of the sample, which has fewer than 500,000 distinct CDR3 sequences, around a quarter seen once. V gene TRBV29-1 combines with J gene TRBJ2-7; either TRBD1 or TRBD2 may supply D (5 bases each). The sequencing sample was made of PBMCs or a T cell subset sorted from them (not recorded which). The clonotype was recovered from an adult woman who had mild COVID-19 (a few samples of this study predate the infection). Cell type and time point are not known. The CDR3 here is CSATAHPGRAYEQYF. In nucleotides, the CDR3 is TGCAGCGCCACGGCCCACCCAGGGAGAGCGTACGAGCAGTACTTC.